These T cell receptor beta chains were read from a single sample in a study of T cell responses to AZD1222 COVID-19 vaccine. The table came from immunoSEQ multiplex PCR; TCRdb's copy has only in-frame clones and leaves some out. The data hold roughly 130,000 clones, with approximately 85% observed a single time. The material was peripheral blood, obtained on day 0 of AZD1222 vaccination. Receptors originate from an adult in good health. Both conserved end residues are part of each CDR3. The D gene is left open where the match is weak. Not all rows give a size; the values are once, few, many and, for expanded clones, a class.

TRBJ1-1 | NA | TRBV5-1 | NA | TGCGCCAGCAGCCCCGGGACTCCCGGCACTGAAGCTTTCTTT | CASSPGTPGTEAFF
TRBJ1-5 | NA | TRBV10-2 | NA | TGCGCCAGCAGTGAGTCCAGGGGTGGCAATCAGCCCCAGCATTTT | CASSESRGGNQPQHF
TRBJ2-2 | NA | TRBV30 | NA | TGTGCCTGGAGCCCAGGAGGGGGCGCTTGGACCGGGGAGCTGTTTTTT | CAWSPGGGAWTGELFF
TRBJ2-5 | NA | TRBV6-5 | NA | TGTGCCAGCAGTTACCAGGGACCCCAAGAGACCCAGTACTTC | CASSYQGPQETQYF
TRBJ1-1 | NA | TRBV29-1 | NA | TGCAGCGTTGGCGTGGGTTGGACGGCGAACACTGAAGCTTTCTTT | CSVGVGWTANTEAFF
TRBJ2-4 | NA | TRBV5-8 | NA | TGTGCCAGCAGCTTGGGGACCTGGGGAAACATTCAGTACTTC | CASSLGTWGNIQYF
TRBJ1-6 | NA | TRBV6-5 | NA | TGTGCCAGCAGTTACGAACGGTGGGGTCGTAATTCACCCCTCCACTTT | CASSYERWGRNSPLHF
TRBJ2-7 | NA | TRBV18 | NA | TGTGCCAGCTCACTCAAAGCCTACGAGCAGTACTTC | CASSLKAYEQYF
TRBJ2-1 | TRBD2 | TRBV4-2 | medium-sized | TGTGCCAGCAGCCCACGCGGGACTAGCGGGTACAATGAGCAGTTCTTC | CASSPRGTSGYNEQFF
TRBJ2-3 | NA | TRBV7-2 | NA | TGTGCCAGCGGGCGGCCACCTGGCACAGATACGCAGTATTTT | CASGRPPGTDTQYF
TRBJ1-1 | TRBD1 | TRBV10-2 | NA | TGCGCCAGCAGTGAGTACAGGGGTCGGGGCACTGAAGCTTTCTTT | CASSEYRGRGTEAFF
TRBJ1-2 | NA | TRBV19 | NA | TGTGCCAGTAGTCAAGGGGGATTTAGTGACGGCTACACCTTC | CASSQGGFSDGYTF
TRBJ2-6 | TRBD2 | TRBV11-3 | NA | TGTGCCAGCAGCTTGGGCGGGAGGGCTGCTGGGGCCAACGTCCTGACTTTC | CASSLGGRAAGANVLTF
TRBJ2-1 | TRBD2 | TRBV28 | NA | TGTGCCTGGGGGGGGGTAGCAGGTGAGCAGTTCTTC | CAWGGVAGEQFF
TRBJ1-4 | NA | TRBV27 | NA | TGTGCCAGCAGTTTATACAGGACTGCAACTAATGAAAAACTGTTTTTT | CASSLYRTATNEKLFF
TRBJ2-7 | NA | TRBV6-5 | NA | TGTGCCAGCAGCTCCGGGACACAGACCTACGAGCAGTACTTC | CASSSGTQTYEQYF
TRBJ1-1 | TRBD1 | TRBV6-5 | NA | TGTGCCAGCAGTCTAAAAACAGGGGGTGAAGCTTTCTTT | CASSLKTGGEAFF
TRBJ2-1 | TRBD1 | TRBV27 | few | TGTGCCAGCAGTAAACAGGGGATTTTGTCCAATGAGCAGTTCTTC | CASSKQGILSNEQFF
TRBJ1-5 | NA | TRBV7-9 | NA | TGTGCCAGCAGCTTAGGATCTGGTGCCAGCAATCAGCCCCAGCATTTT | CASSLGSGASNQPQHF
TRBJ2-1 | NA | TRBV7-2 | NA | TGTGCCAGCAGCTTAGAGGGCAGATCGTACAATGAGCAGTTCTTC | CASSLEGRSYNEQFF
TRBJ2-7 | TRBD1 | TRBV29-1 | NA | TGCAGCGTCTTAGGCCAGGGGGCCTACGAGCAGTACTTC | CSVLGQGAYEQYF
TRBJ2-7 | NA | TRBV19 | NA | TGTGCCAGTAGTCTCAGAAGCCTTGCGGTCTACGAGCAGTACTTC | CASSLRSLAVYEQYF
TRBJ1-2 | NA | TRBV5-6 | NA | TGTGCCAGCAGCCCTGGGACGGGCGTCTATGGCTACACCTTC | CASSPGTGVYGYTF
TRBJ1-1 | NA | TRBV19 | once | TGTGCCACCGGCACACAGGGTTCTGGCACTGAAGCTTTCTTT | CATGTQGSGTEAFF
TRBJ2-2 | TRBD2 | TRBV5-4 | NA | TGTGCCAGCAGCTTGGGTGGGCCTAGCGGGGGTCCCGGGGAGCTGTTTTTT | CASSLGGPSGGPGELFF
TRBJ2-7 | TRBD2 | TRBV3-1/TRBV3-2 | NA | TGTGCCAGCAGCCAGGCCCGGACTAGCGGGAGGGGCGAGCAGTACTTC | CASSQARTSGRGEQYF
TRBJ2-7 | NA | TRBV5-1 | NA | TGCGCCAGCAGCACTCAGGGGGAGGACGAGCAGTACTTC | CASSTQGEDEQYF
TRBJ2-7 | NA | TRBV28 | once | TGTGCCAGCAGTTTGCCTGGATCCTACGAGCAGTACTTC | CASSLPGSYEQYF
TRBJ2-1 | NA | TRBV19 | NA | TGTGCCAGTAGTATTAACAGGGATGGGGAGCAGTTCTTC | CASSINRDGEQFF
TRBJ2-7 | TRBD1 | TRBV6-5 | NA | TGTGCCAGCAGTTACCAGGGGGCGCCCTTGGGCTACGAGCAGTACTTC | CASSYQGAPLGYEQYF
TRBJ2-7 | NA | TRBV5-6 | once | TGTGCCAGCAGCCCCCCAGCCCTACAGGCGGGATCCTACGAGCAGTACTTC | CASSPPALQAGSYEQYF
TRBJ2-7 | NA | TRBV7-2 | NA | TGTGCCAGCAGCTCCCCTCTGTACGAGCAGTACTTC | CASSSPLYEQYF
TRBJ1-6 | TRBD1 | TRBV3-1/TRBV3-2 | NA | TGTGCCAGCAGCCAAGGACAGGGGGGATCACCCCTCCACTTT | CASSQGQGGSPLHF
TRBJ2-7 | NA | TRBV28 | NA | TGTGCCAGCAGTACGAGGCACGGAGTCTCCTACGAGCAGTACTTC | CASSTRHGVSYEQYF
TRBJ2-1 | TRBD2 | TRBV5-1 | NA | TGCGCCAGCAGCCTTAGCGGGGACGACAATGAGCAGTTCTTC | CASSLSGDDNEQFF
TRBJ2-5 | NA | TRBV6-2/TRBV6-3 | NA | TGTGCCAGCAGTTACCGGCCAGAGACCCAGTACTTC | CASSYRPETQYF
TRBJ2-1 | TRBD1 | TRBV5-1 | NA | TGCGCCAGCAGCTTAAGCAGGGGGCTCAATGAGCAGTTCTTC | CASSLSRGLNEQFF
TRBJ2-7 | TRBD1 | TRBV28 | once | TGTGCCAGCAGTCCCCTTACGGACAGGGGCAACGAGCAGTACTTC | CASSPLTDRGNEQYF
TRBJ1-2 | TRBD1 | TRBV10-3 | NA | TGTGCCATCAGTGGACAGGGGGACTATGGCTACACCTTC | CAISGQGDYGYTF
TRBJ2-1 | NA | TRBV7-3 | NA | TGTGCCAGCAGCTTAGGGGTAACCGGGAATGAGCAGTTCTTC | CASSLGVTGNEQFF
TRBJ2-2 | NA | TRBV27 | NA | TGTGCCAGCAGGGCATTTGCCCCGGGCGGGCGGGAGCTGTTTTTT | CASRAFAPGGRELFF
TRBJ2-7 | NA | TRBV11-2 | NA | TGTGCCAGCAGCCCAGGGGGGTTGGGGAGTTTC | CASSPGGLGSF
TRBJ2-1 | TRBD2 | TRBV7-2 | NA | TGTGCCAGCAGCTTAAGCCACTCTAGCGGGAGGGGAGGGGGGATGTTCTTC | CASSLSHSSGRGGGMFF
TRBJ2-1 | NA | TRBV10-1 | NA | TGCGCCAGCAGTGAGTGGCCCAGCAAGAATGAGCAGTTCTTC | CASSEWPSKNEQFF
TRBJ1-2 | NA | TRBV4-1 | once | TGCGCCAGCAGCCAGGTCAACGGGGACTATGGCTACACCTTC | CASSQVNGDYGYTF
TRBJ1-6 | TRBD1 | TRBV6-5 | NA | TGTGCCAGCAGCGGACAGGCCGTCAATTCACCCCTCCACTTT | CASSGQAVNSPLHF
TRBJ1-1 | NA | TRBV19 | few | TGTGCCAGTAGTCCCCGGACTTCTCACACTGAAGCTTTCTTT | CASSPRTSHTEAFF
TRBJ2-3 | TRBD1 | TRBV7-2 | NA | TGTGCCAGCAGCTTAGTGGACAGGGGCACAGATACGCAGTATTTT | CASSLVDRGTDTQYF
TRBJ1-2 | TRBD1 | TRBV5-4 | NA | TGTGCCAGCAGCTTGGTAGGGGGCTCGGGCTATGGCTACACCTTC | CASSLVGGSGYGYTF
TRBJ1-1 | NA | TRBV27 | NA | TGTGCCAGCAGTTCGGTTTCTCGGACTGAAGCTTTCTTT | CASSSVSRTEAFF
TRBJ1-2 | NA | TRBV3-1/TRBV3-2 | NA | TGTGCCAGCAGCAGGGGACGGACTCCTTCCTCTAACTATGGCTACACCTTC | CASSRGRTPSSNYGYTF